One and the same sample provided the 18 T cell receptor beta chains below, sequenced in a study of T cell responses to AZD1222 COVID-19 vaccine. Sequencing used immunoSEQ multiplex PCR; TCRdb keeps in-frame clones, though not all of them. The sample lists under 150,000 clones; around 89% were seen once. Material: peripheral blood, obtained on day 0 of MenACWY control vaccination. The receptors here all came from an adult in good health.

The chain carries TRBV21-1 and TRBJ1-6; TRBD1, the D gene given by the table, was not confirmed from the DNA. TRBV21-1 is flagged as a pseudogene. The CDR3 covers 13 residues. The chain's CDR3 is CASSSRVLSPLHF. Written as DNA, the CDR3 is TGTGCCAGCAGTTCCAGGGTGCTTTCACCCCTCCACTTT.

The chain couples TRBV24-1 to TRBJ1-2, with TRBD1 as a possible D gene (6 bases). Trimming removed 2 bases at V and 6 bases at J, with 18 bases between. CDR1 and CDR2 (germline): KGHDR, SFDVKD. The CDR3 spans 16 residues. This CDR3 is CATSDSGRQAVHGYTF. DNA for the CDR3: TGTGCCACCAGTGATTCGGGCAGACAGGCGGTACATGGCTACACCTTC.

The chain uses TRBV7-9 and TRBJ2-2; D is unresolved. The CDR3 is 13 residues long. The V end was cut by 3 bases, the J end by 6 bases, with 8 bases between. The germline V gene encodes CDR1 SEHNR and CDR2 FQNEAQ (reference sequence). The CDR3 DNA is TGTGCCAGCAGCTTGGAGAGCTCCGGGGAGCTGTTTTTT. It specifies CASSLESSGELFF.

The chain combines TRBV2 with TRBJ1-2; weak D call: TRBD1 (5 bases). CDR3 length: 14 residues. CDR1 and CDR2 from the germline V gene are SNHLY and FYNNEI. V lost 6 bases, J lost 2 bases, and 13 bases lay in between. Here the CDR3 DNA reads TGTGCCAGCAGGACTCTGGGGCTAAACTATGGCTACACCTTC. Protein sequence: CASRTLGLNYGYTF.

The chain has TRBV3-1 (or the pseudogene TRBV3-2) and TRBJ1-1; D is perhaps TRBD1 (6 bases). V was pared by 4 bases and J by 0 bases, with 9 bases between. The CDR3 spans 14 residues. Germline V lookup: CDR1 LGHDT, CDR2 YNNKEL (reference sequence). Here the CDR3 reads CASSLGTMNTEAFF. For the CDR3, the DNA is TGTGCCAGCAGCCTCGGGACAATGAACACTGAAGCTTTCTTT.

The chain employs TRBV19 and TRBJ2-3, with D tentatively TRBD1 (5 bases). The germline CDR1 and CDR2 sequences are LNHDA and SQIVND (reference sequence). The CDR3 consists of 17 residues. Trimming took off 5 bases at V and 0 bases at J, with 18 bases between the two ends. The CDR3 region is CASSPEIQGTSTDTQYF. For the CDR3, the DNA is TGTGCCAGTAGTCCGGAAATCCAGGGTACCAGCACAGATACGCAGTATTTT.

In DNA, the CDR3 is TGTGCCAGCAGCCCAAGAGGTAGCAATGAGCAGTTCTTC. Translation gives CASSPRGSNEQFF. J is TRBJ2-1 and V is TRBV7-3; D is ambiguous. Trimming cost V 5 bases and J 6 bases, with 11 bases left between them. Germline V gene sequence: CDR1 SGHTA, CDR2 FQGTGA. The CDR3 runs to 13 residues.

This rearrangement joins TRBV5-4 to TRBJ2-1; 10 positions match TRBD2. Germline values: CDR1 SGHNT, CDR2 YYREEE (reference sequence). CDR3 length: 16 amino acids. The ends lost 4 bases at V and 6 bases at J; junction bases unmatched: 10. The chain's CDR3 is CASSPALAGVRNEQFF. Written as DNA, the CDR3 is TGTGCCAGCAGCCCGGCCCTAGCGGGAGTACGCAATGAGCAGTTCTTC.

The rearrangement joins TRBV2 to TRBJ1-1, with D maybe TRBD1 (5 bases). The ends were cut back, 7 bases at V and 2 bases at J, with 11 bases in the middle. This CDR3 comprises 13 residues. CDR1 SNHLY and CDR2 FYNNEI come from the germline V gene. Written as DNA, the CDR3 is TGTGCCAGCAAGTTAGACAGCAACACTGAAGCTTTCTTT. This encodes CASKLDSNTEAFF.

The chain joins TRBV10-3 to TRBJ2-1; tentatively, D is TRBD2 (7 bases). The germline gives CDR1 ENHRY, CDR2 SYGVKD. Trimming cost V 10 bases and J 8 bases, with 18 bases left between them. CDR3 length equals 13 residues. The CDR3 nucleotides read TGTGCCACCCGGGGAGGGGGGGTCGATGAGCAGTTCTTC. It codes for CATRGGGVDEQFF.

This clone has a single count. The chain employs TRBV7-9 and TRBJ2-5; D remains ambiguous. This CDR3 comprises 16 residues. V lost 3 bases and J lost 2, with 16 bases in between. Per germline, CDR1 SEHNR and CDR2 FQNEAQ (reference sequence). CDR3: CASSFSGRMKQETQYF. The CDR3 region has the DNA TGTGCCAGCAGCTTCTCTGGCAGAATGAAACAAGAGACCCAGTACTTC.

The rearrangement uses TRBV5-6 and TRBJ1-4; D gene uncertain. Germline values: CDR1 SGHDT, CDR2 YYEEEE. The V end lost 0 bases, the J end lost 5 bases, and 11 bases lay between the germline ends. This CDR3 has 15 residues. The CDR3 spells CASSLVSNPNEKLFF. CDR3 in DNA: TGTGCCAGCAGCTTGGTTTCAAACCCAAATGAAAAACTGTTTTTT.

The chain has TRBV9 and TRBJ2-7, with 8 bases lining up with TRBD2. The V segment lost 0 bases and the J segment 9 bases; nucleotides outside the gene matches: 14. CDR3 length: 16 amino acids. The germline V gene encodes CDR1 SGDLS and CDR2 YYNGEE. This CDR3 is CASSVADSGTHSGQYF. For the CDR3, the DNA is TGTGCCAGCAGCGTAGCCGATAGCGGGACTCATAGTGGGCAGTACTTC. Supplemented by reference TRBV9 and TRBJ2-7, the full variable domain reads DSGVTQTPKHLITATGQRVTLRCSPRSGDLSVYWYQQSLDQGLQFLIQYYNGEERAKGNILERFSAQQFPDLHSELNLSSLELGDSALYFCASSVADSGTHSGQYFGPGTRLTVT.

V is TRBV6-5 and J is TRBJ1-1; D not resolved. V gave up 6 bases and J gave up 4 bases, with 12 bases separating them. The CDR3 spans 13 residues. Germline values: CDR1 MNHEY, CDR2 SVGAGI. The CDR3 coding sequence is TGTGCCAGCAGCCCCCCAGGTAGCACTGAAGCTTTCTTT. Protein: CASSPPGSTEAFF.

The chain is built from TRBV25-1 and TRBJ1-2, with D unresolved. The V end was cut by 3 bases, the J end by 8 bases, with 4 bases between. Looked up from germline, CDR1 is MGHDK and CDR2 is SYGVNS. This CDR3 region has 10 residues. Here the CDR3 reads CASSDWGYTF. The CDR3 DNA reads TGTGCCAGCAGTGACTGGGGCTACACCTTC.

Written as DNA, the CDR3 is TGTGCCAGCAGCTCTAGACCTGGGAGCACAGATACGCAGTATTTT. It encodes CASSSRPGSTDTQYF. This chain links TRBV6-2 or TRBV6-3 with TRBJ2-3; D is unresolved. Trimming removed 6 bases at V and 0 bases at J, with 13 bases between. The CDR3 is 15 amino acids. Germline V gives CDR1 MNHEY, CDR2 SVGEGT.

The V call is TRBV2, the J call TRBJ1-1; D gene uncertain. CDR3 size: 11 residues. Looked up from germline, CDR1 is SNHLY and CDR2 is FYNNEI. V lost 11 bases to trimming and J lost 4 bases, with 11 bases between them. CDR3 bases: TGTGCCGGCGGATTCGGCACTGAAGCTTTCTTT. As protein: CAGGFGTEAFF.

The chain links TRBV5-1 to TRBJ2-3; D not resolved. Between the trimmed V and J ends, which lost 5 bases and 2 bases, there was a span of 9 bases. The germline gives CDR1 SGHRS, CDR2 YFSETQ. There are 13 residues in the CDR3. The CDR3, as DNA: TGCGCCAGCAGGGACCCCTCCACAGATACGCAGTATTTT. This codes for CASRDPSTDTQYF.